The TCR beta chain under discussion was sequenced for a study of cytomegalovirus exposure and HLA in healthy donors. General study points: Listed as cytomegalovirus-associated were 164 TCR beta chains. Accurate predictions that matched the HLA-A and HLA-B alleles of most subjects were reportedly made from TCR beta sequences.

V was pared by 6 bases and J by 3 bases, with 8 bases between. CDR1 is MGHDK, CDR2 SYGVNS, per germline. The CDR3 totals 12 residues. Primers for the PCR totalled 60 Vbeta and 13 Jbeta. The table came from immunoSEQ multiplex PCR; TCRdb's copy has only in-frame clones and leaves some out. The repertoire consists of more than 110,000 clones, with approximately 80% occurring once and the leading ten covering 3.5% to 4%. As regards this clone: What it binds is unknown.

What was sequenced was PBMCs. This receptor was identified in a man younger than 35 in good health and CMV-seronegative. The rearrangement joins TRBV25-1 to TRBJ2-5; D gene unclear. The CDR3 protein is CASRAFEETQYF. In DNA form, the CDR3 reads TGTGCCAGCAGGGCTTTTGAAGAGACCCAGTACTTC.